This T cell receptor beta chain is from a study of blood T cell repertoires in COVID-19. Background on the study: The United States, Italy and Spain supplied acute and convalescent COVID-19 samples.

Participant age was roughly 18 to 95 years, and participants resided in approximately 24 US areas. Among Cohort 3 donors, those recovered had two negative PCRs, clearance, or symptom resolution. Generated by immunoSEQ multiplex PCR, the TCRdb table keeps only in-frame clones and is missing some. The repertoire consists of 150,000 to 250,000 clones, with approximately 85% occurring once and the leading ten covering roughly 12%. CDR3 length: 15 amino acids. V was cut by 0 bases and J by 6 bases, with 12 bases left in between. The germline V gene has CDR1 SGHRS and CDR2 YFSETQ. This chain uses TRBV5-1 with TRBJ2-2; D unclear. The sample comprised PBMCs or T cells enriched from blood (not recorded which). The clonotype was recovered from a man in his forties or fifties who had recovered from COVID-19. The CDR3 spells CASSLADVAAGELFF. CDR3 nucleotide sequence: TGCGCCAGCAGCTTGGCCGACGTAGCTGCCGGGGAGCTGTTTTTT.